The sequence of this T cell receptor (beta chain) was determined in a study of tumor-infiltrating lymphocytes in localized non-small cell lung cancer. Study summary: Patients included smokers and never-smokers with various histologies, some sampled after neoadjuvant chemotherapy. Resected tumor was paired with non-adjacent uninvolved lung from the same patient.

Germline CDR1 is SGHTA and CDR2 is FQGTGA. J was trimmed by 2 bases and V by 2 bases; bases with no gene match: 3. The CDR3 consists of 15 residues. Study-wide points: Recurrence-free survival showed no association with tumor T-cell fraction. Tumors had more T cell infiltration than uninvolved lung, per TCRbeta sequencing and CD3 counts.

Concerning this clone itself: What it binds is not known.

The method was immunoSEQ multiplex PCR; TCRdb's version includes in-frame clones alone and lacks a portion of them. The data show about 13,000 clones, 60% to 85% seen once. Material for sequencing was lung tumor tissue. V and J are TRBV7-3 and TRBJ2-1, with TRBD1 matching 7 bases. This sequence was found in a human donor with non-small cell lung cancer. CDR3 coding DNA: TGTGCCAGCAGCTTAGACAGGGAACCCTACAATGAGCAGTTCTTC. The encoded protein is CASSLDREPYNEQFF.